Below, 26 T cell receptor beta chains from the same sample are listed, as sequenced in a study of CD8 T cells in Susac syndrome. Random hexamers were used to reverse transcribe the RNA input (about 0.5 to 1 ug). TCRdb fed the immunoSEQ multiplex PCR reads into MiXCR, producing one record per CDR3 protein. The sample gives about 200,000 distinct CDR3 sequences, 85% to 95% of which show up once; approximately 0.1% is in the top ten. The specimen sequenced was CD4+ T cells from PBMCs. Receptors were obtained from a human donor in good health.

The V call is TRBV9, the J call TRBJ2-7; unclear D gene. The CDR3 loop spans 16 amino acids. Looked up from germline, CDR1 is SGDLS and CDR2 is YYNGEE. V shed 0 bases and J shed 2 bases, with 15 bases lying between them. This CDR3 reads CASSVGKGLGTYEQYF. The CDR3 nucleotides read TGTGCCAGCAGCGTAGGTAAGGGTTTGGGCACCTACGAGCAGTACTTC.

The CDR3 nucleotides read TGTGCCATCAGTGAGAACTCCAACCAAGAGACCCAGTACTTC. It yields the protein CAISENSNQETQYF. This chain links TRBV10-3 with TRBJ2-5; D is unresolved. CDR3 length: 14 residues. The V end was cut by 2 bases, the J end by 0 bases, with 7 bases between. Germline CDR1 ENHRY, CDR2 SYGVKD.

This chain uses TRBV5-4 with TRBJ2-3; D is uncertain. Trimming left V 2 bases short and J 3 bases short, with 4 bases between. The CDR3 consists of 12 residues. Germline CDR1 is SGHNT and CDR2 is YYREEE (reference sequence). The CDR3 loop is CASSFRTDTQYF. Written as DNA, the CDR3 is TGTGCCAGCAGCTTCCGGACAGATACGCAGTATTTT.

The rearrangement links TRBV20-1 to TRBJ2-6, with 8 bases aligning to TRBD1. The CDR3 extends over 17 amino acids. Germline V gives CDR1 DFQATT, CDR2 SNEGSKA (reference sequence). The V segment lost 6 bases and the J segment 0 bases; nucleotides outside the gene matches: 10. The CDR3 is CSAPMETGVSGANVLTF. For the CDR3, the DNA is TGCAGTGCCCCAATGGAGACAGGGGTCTCTGGGGCCAACGTCCTGACTTTC.

This clonotype was seen only once. This chain links TRBV28 with TRBJ2-3; possibly TRBD1 for D (6 bases). The germline CDR1 and CDR2 sequences are MDHEN and SYDVKM. V lost 7 bases to trimming and J lost 2 bases, with 19 bases between them. The CDR3 has 16 amino acids. CDR3 coding DNA: TGTGCCAGCAATGGGCAAGACCCAGGGGCCACAGATACGCAGTATTTT. It is translated as CASNGQDPGATDTQYF.

The gene calls are TRBV30 and TRBJ2-2, with D perhaps matching TRBD2 (7 bases). The germline CDR1 and CDR2 sequences are GTSNPN and SVGIG (reference sequence). V was pared by 1 base and J by 11 bases, with 17 bases between. The CDR3 loop spans 14 amino acids. DNA of the CDR3: TGTGCCTGGAGTGAACTATACGGGGGGCTTGAGCTGTTTTTT. The encoded protein is CAWSELYGGLELFF. Drawing the rest from reference TRBV30 and TRBJ2-2, the complete variable domain is SQTIHQWPATLVQPVGSPLSLECTVEGTSNPNLYWYRQAAGRGLQLLFYSVGIGQISSEVPQNLSASRPQDRQFILSSKKLLLSDSGFYLCAWSELYGGLELFFGEGSRLTVL.

The rearrangement links TRBV2 to TRBJ2-5, with a tentative D call TRBD2 (6 bases). The CDR3 totals 13 residues. Germline V gene sequence: CDR1 SNHLY, CDR2 FYNNEI. Trimming stripped 6 bases from V and 5 bases from J, with 13 bases between. CDR3 DNA: TGTGCCAGCAGCGCGGACTACTACGAGACCCAGTACTTC. Its translation is CASSADYYETQYF.

A single count supports this clonotype. This sequence joins TRBV29-1 and TRBJ1-2; D is unclear. The CDR3 is 13 amino acids. Germline V gene sequence: CDR1 SQVTM, CDR2 ANQGSEA. Trimming took 4 bases from V and 8 from J, leaving 17 bases between them. CDR3 sequence: CSVGERHSDGYTF. The CDR3, as DNA: TGCAGCGTTGGTGAAAGGCACTCCGACGGCTACACCTTC.

The V gene is TRBV3-1, the J gene TRBJ1-1; no definite D call. This CDR3 is built from 12 residues. The V gene lost 4 bases and the J gene lost 8 bases, with 11 bases spanning the gap. The germline gives CDR1 LGHDT, CDR2 YNNKEL (reference sequence). CDR3 bases: TGTGCCAGCAGCCTCCGACATACCGAAGCTTTCTTT. This encodes CASSLRHTEAFF.

CDR3 DNA sequence: TGCGCCAGCAGCCTCCAGAGGGGGCCCTTGGACGAGCAGTTCTTC. Encoded protein: CASSLQRGPLDEQFF. V usage is TRBV4-3 and J usage is TRBJ2-1, with 7 nucleotides matching TRBD1. The trim removed 4 bases at V and 10 bases at J, leaving 13 bases unmatched. Per germline, CDR1 LGHNA and CDR2 YSLEER. The CDR3 contains 15 residues.

The genes are TRBV7-9 and TRBJ2-6; D is ambiguous. From germline, CDR1 is SEHNR and CDR2 FQNEAQ (reference sequence). The V and J ends lost 5 bases and 4 bases respectively, with 12 bases between them. The CDR3 has 15 residues. Here the CDR3 DNA reads TGTGCCAGCAGCCCCCGAGCCGCGGGGGCCAACGTCCTGACTTTC. Protein: CASSPRAAGANVLTF.

In its sample, this clonotype was seen once. This chain joins TRBV20-1 and TRBJ2-1, with D maybe TRBD2 (7 bases). Trimming shortened V by 4 bases and J by 3 bases, and 16 bases separated the two germline ends. The CDR3 extends over 15 amino acids. The V gene's germline CDR1 is DFQATT and CDR2 SNEGSKA (reference sequence). The CDR3, as DNA: TGCAGTGCTACTATCGGGGGGCGGATCTACAATGAGCAGTTCTTC. This sequence encodes CSATIGGRIYNEQFF.

V usage is TRBV29-1 and J usage is TRBJ2-3; 8 nucleotides match TRBD1. Germline CDR1 is SQVTM and CDR2 is ANQGSEA. Trimming took 6 bases from V and 2 from J; bases not matched to a gene: 4. This CDR3 spans 13 amino acids. CDR3 DNA sequence: TGCAGCGTGGGACAGGCTTTCACAGATACGCAGTATTTT. Translation: CSVGQAFTDTQYF.

The rearrangement joins TRBV3-1 to TRBJ1-5; tentatively, D is TRBD1 (6 bases). The CDR3 contains 13 residues. V shed 0 bases and J shed 13 bases, with 13 bases lying between them. Per the germline V gene, CDR1 is LGHDT and CDR2 is YNNKEL (reference sequence). CDR3 coding DNA: TGTGCCAGCAGCCAAGATCGGGGGCACCCACAGCATTTT. It specifies CASSQDRGHPQHF.

The chain combines TRBV4-3 with TRBJ2-3, with no clear D. Germline-derived CDR1 and CDR2 are LGHNA and YSLEER. CDR3 length equals 15 residues. V was trimmed by 4 bases and J by 1 base, leaving 12 bases between them. The CDR3 here is CASSPNRAGTDTQYF. In DNA, the CDR3 is TGCGCCAGCAGCCCCAATCGGGCCGGCACAGATACGCAGTATTTT.

V and J are TRBV29-1 and TRBJ2-3, with TRBD2 as a possible D gene (6 bases). V was clipped by 4 bases and J by 3 bases, with 8 bases between them. The CDR3 runs to 12 residues. The germline CDR1 and CDR2 sequences are SQVTM and ANQGSEA. The CDR3 loop reads CSVAGVTDTQYF. The CDR3 DNA reads as TGCAGCGTTGCGGGAGTTACAGATACGCAGTATTTT.

The chain is built from TRBV6-2 or TRBV6-3 and TRBJ1-5; D uncertain. V shed 4 bases and J shed 3 bases, with 13 bases lying between them. Germline V CDR1 and CDR2: MNHEY, SVGEGT. The CDR3 runs 15 residues. The CDR3 loop reads CASSLLGLDNQPQHF. As DNA, the CDR3 is TGTGCCAGCAGTTTATTGGGATTGGACAATCAGCCCCAGCATTTT.

This chain joins TRBV5-1 and TRBJ2-6, with D possibly being TRBD2 (6 bases). The ends were cut back, 0 bases at V and 0 bases at J, with 10 bases in the middle. From germline, CDR1 is SGHRS and CDR2 YFSETQ. The CDR3 length is 17 residues. CDR3 in amino acids: CASSLAGGISGANVLTF. The DNA for the CDR3 is TGCGCCAGCAGCTTGGCCGGGGGAATCTCTGGGGCCAACGTCCTGACTTTC.

The table lists this clonotype with a count of one. A read error may produce the germline difference seen at one junction end. The V gene is TRBV29-1, the J gene TRBJ1-6; D is unclear. This CDR3 is 13 amino acids long. CDR1 and CDR2 from the germline V gene are SQVTM and ANQGSEA. CDR3 nucleotides: TGCAGCGTTAAAGAGGGCGGGAATTCACCCCTCCACTTT. It yields the protein CSVKEGGNSPLHF.

V usage is TRBV4-1 and J usage is TRBJ1-2; D unclear. In germline, CDR1 is MGHRA, CDR2 YSYEKL. V dropped 4 bases and J dropped 5 bases, with 17 bases sitting between them. CDR3 length: 15 residues. This chain's CDR3 is CASSPPAIEVYGYTF. CDR3 in DNA: TGCGCCAGCAGCCCCCCGGCGATTGAGGTGTATGGCTACACCTTC.

The chain uses TRBV6-5 and TRBJ1-2, with D perhaps TRBD1 (5 bases). The CDR3 covers 16 residues. The V gene lost 0 bases and the J gene lost 2 bases, with 13 bases spanning the gap. From germline, CDR1 is MNHEY and CDR2 SVGAGI. CDR3 bases: TGTGCCAGCAGTTACTCACGGGGGTTTGCCAACTATGGCTACACCTTC. Translated: CASSYSRGFANYGYTF.

This sequence joins TRBV4-1 and TRBJ2-1; 8 nucleotides match TRBD2. J gave up 4 bases and V 1 base, and 9 bases lay outside the gene matches. CDR1 and CDR2 from the germline V gene are MGHRA and YSYEKL. This CDR3 comprises 17 residues. The CDR3 DNA is TGCGCCAGCAGCCAAGGTATCCTAGCGGGCATATACAATGAGCAGTTCTTC. Protein product: CASSQGILAGIYNEQFF.

V and J are TRBV30 and TRBJ2-3, with no clear D. In germline, CDR1 is GTSNPN, CDR2 SVGIG (reference sequence). V gave up 0 bases and J gave up 4 bases, with 5 bases separating them. The CDR3 has 12 amino acids. The CDR3 spells CAWSVLADTQYF. The DNA of the CDR3 is TGTGCCTGGAGTGTACTGGCAGATACGCAGTATTTT.

This rearrangement joins TRBV20-1 to TRBJ2-5; a weak D match, TRBD1 (5 bases). This CDR3 contains 13 residues. In germline, CDR1 is DFQATT, CDR2 SNEGSKA (reference sequence). Trimming took off 4 bases at V and 2 bases at J, with 11 bases between the two ends. The CDR3 here is CSAIGVYQETQYF. For the CDR3, the DNA is TGCAGTGCTATAGGGGTGTATCAAGAGACCCAGTACTTC.

This chain links TRBV24-1 with TRBJ2-4, with D hard to call. Between the trimmed V and J ends, which lost 7 bases and 8 bases, there was a span of 8 bases. The V gene's germline CDR1 is KGHDR and CDR2 SFDVKD. The CDR3 runs 11 residues. CDR3 protein: CATSRGDIQYF. The CDR3 DNA is TGTGCCACCAGCCGTGGAGACATTCAGTACTTC.

This clonotype was counted once. The rearrangement links TRBV3-1 to TRBJ1-1; 9 bases line up with TRBD1. CDR3 size: 15 residues. CDR1 and CDR2 (germline): LGHDT, YNNKEL (reference sequence). The V segment lost 5 bases and the J segment 4 bases; nucleotides outside the gene matches: 8. The CDR3 bases are TGTGCCAGCAGCGCAAACCGGGACAGGGCCACTGAAGCTTTCTTT. Its protein product is CASSANRDRATEAFF.